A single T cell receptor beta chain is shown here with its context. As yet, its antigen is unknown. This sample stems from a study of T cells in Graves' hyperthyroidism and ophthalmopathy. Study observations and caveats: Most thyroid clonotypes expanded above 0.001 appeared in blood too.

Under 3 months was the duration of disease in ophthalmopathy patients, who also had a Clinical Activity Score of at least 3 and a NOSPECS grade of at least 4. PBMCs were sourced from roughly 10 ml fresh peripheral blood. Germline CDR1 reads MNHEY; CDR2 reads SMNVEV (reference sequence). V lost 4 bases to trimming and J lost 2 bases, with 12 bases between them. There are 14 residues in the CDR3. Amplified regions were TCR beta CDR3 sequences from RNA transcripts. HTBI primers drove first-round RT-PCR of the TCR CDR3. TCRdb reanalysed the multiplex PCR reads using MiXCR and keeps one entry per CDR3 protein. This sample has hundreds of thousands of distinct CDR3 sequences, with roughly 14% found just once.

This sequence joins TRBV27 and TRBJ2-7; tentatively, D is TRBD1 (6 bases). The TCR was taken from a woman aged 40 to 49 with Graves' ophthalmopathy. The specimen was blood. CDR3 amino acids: CASSSLDRPYEQYF. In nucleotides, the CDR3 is TGTGCCAGCAGTTCCCTCGACAGGCCCTACGAGCAGTACTTC.